This T cell receptor (beta chain) was sequenced for a study of blood T cell repertoires in COVID-19. About the research overall: Italy, Spain and the United States were the sources of the convalescent and acute COVID-19 samples. PBMCs, B-cell-depleted T cells, or T cells provided the cDNA or gDNA that made up the material.

Original processing notes: Estimation of nucleated cell counts relied on the amplification of reference gene primers. The data were produced by immunoSEQ multiplex PCR, yet TCRdb's version contains in-frame clones alone and is incomplete. V and J calls and clone size follow that table, whereas D and trimming were derived from the DNA. The sample includes about 99,000 clones, 90% to 95% of them seen just once. The CDR3 length is 15 residues. With 5 bases clipped from V and 9 bases from J, the junction kept 9 bases outside the gene matches. CDR1 is SGHNT, CDR2 YYREEE, per germline (reference sequence).

The sequenced sample was peripheral blood. The source is a human donor in a cohort sampled during active COVID-19. The chain has TRBV5-4 and TRBJ1-6; 9 nucleotides match TRBD1. DNA for the CDR3: TGTGCCAGCAGTACGGGACAGGGAGTTTTTTCACCCCTCCACTTT. Protein sequence: CASSTGQGVFSPLHF.